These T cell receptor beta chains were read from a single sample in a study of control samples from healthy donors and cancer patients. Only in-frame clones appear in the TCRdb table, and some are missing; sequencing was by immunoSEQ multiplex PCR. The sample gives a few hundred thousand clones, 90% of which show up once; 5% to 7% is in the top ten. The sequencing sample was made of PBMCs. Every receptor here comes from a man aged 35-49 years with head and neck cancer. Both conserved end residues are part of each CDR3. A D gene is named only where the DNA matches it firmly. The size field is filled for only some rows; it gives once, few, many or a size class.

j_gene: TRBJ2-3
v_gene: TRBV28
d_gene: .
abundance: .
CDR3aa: CASSPQDTWATDTQYF
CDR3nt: TGTGCCAGCAGTCCCCAGGACACTTGGGCCACAGATACGCAGTATTTT

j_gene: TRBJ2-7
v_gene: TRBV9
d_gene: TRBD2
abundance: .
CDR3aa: CASSAGGGPTYEQYF
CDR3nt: TGTGCCAGCAGCGCTGGCGGGGGTCCCACCTACGAGCAGTACTTC

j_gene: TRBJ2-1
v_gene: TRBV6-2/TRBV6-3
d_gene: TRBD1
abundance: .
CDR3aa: CASSYGTGGGDEQFF
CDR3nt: TGTGCCAGCAGTTACGGGACAGGGGGCGGAGATGAGCAGTTCTTC

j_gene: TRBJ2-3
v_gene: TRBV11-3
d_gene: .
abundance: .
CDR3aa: CASSLDSTDTQYF
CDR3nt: TGTGCCAGCAGCCTAGACAGCACAGATACGCAGTATTTT

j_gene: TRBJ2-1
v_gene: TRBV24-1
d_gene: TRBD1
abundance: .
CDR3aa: CATSDPRDRGNDEQFF
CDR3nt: TGTGCCACCAGTGACCCCCGGGACAGGGGGAACGATGAGCAGTTCTTC

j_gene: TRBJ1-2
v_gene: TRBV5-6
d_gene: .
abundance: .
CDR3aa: CASSLGQIYYGYTF
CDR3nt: TGTGCCAGCAGCTTGGGACAGATTTACTATGGCTACACCTTC

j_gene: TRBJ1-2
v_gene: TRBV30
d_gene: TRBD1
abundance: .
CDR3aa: CAWSGKETGGNGYTF
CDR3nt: TGTGCCTGGAGTGGAAAGGAGACAGGGGGCAATGGCTACACCTTC

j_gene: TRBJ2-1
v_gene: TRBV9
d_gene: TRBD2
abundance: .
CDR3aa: CASSVDPSGRDNEQFF
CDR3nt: TGTGCCAGCAGCGTAGATCCTAGCGGGAGGGACAATGAGCAGTTCTTC

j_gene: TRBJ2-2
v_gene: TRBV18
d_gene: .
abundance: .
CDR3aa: CASSRDQGMAGELFF
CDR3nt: TGTGCCAGCTCCCGAGACCAGGGCATGGCCGGGGAGCTGTTTTTT

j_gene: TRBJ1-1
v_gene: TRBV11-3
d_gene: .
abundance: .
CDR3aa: CASSRLSDTEAFF
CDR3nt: TGTGCCAGCAGCCGCCTATCGGACACTGAAGCTTTCTTT

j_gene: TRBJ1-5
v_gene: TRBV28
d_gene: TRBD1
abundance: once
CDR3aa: CASRGQGVANQPQHF
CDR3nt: TGTGCCAGCAGGGGACAGGGGGTAGCCAATCAGCCCCAGCATTTT

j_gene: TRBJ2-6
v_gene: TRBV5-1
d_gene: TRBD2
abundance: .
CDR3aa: CASSLGSGAGANVLTF
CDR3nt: TGCGCCAGCAGCTTGGGAAGCGGGGCTGGGGCCAACGTCCTGACTTTC

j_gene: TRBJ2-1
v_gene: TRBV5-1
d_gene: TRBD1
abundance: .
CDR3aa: CASSKQEQGARRNEQFF
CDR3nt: TGCGCCAGCAGCAAGCAAGAACAGGGGGCGCGAAGAAATGAGCAGTTCTTC

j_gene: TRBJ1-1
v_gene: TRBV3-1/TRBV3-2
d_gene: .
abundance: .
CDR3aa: CASSQETENTEAFF
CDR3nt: TGTGCCAGCAGCCAAGAGACTGAGAACACTGAAGCTTTCTTT

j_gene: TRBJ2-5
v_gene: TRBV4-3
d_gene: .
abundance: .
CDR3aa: CASSQDPGQVGETQYF
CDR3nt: TGCGCCAGCAGCCAGGACCCGGGCCAAGTAGGAGAGACCCAGTACTTC

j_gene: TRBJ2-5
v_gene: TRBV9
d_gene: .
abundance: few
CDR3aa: CASNRGAGFQETQYF
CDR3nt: TGTGCCAGCAACCGAGGGGCGGGGTTCCAAGAGACCCAGTACTTC

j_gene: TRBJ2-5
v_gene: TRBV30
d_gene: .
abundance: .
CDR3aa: CAWTGSYLETQYF
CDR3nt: TGTGCCTGGACAGGGTCCTACCTTGAGACCCAGTACTTC

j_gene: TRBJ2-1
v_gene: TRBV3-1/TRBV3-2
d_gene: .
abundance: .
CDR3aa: CASSQEPQSNEQFF
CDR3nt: TGTGCCAGCAGCCAAGAACCCCAGAGTAATGAGCAGTTCTTC

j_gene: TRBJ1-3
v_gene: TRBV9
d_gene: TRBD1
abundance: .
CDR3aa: CASSVGTGRSGNTIYF
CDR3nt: TGTGCCAGCAGCGTAGGGACAGGCCGCTCTGGAAACACCATATATTTT

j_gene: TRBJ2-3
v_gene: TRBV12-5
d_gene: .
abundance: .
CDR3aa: CASVSGPEGDHTQYF
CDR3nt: TGTGCTAGTGTCTCCGGTCCTGAAGGGGATCATACGCAGTATTTT

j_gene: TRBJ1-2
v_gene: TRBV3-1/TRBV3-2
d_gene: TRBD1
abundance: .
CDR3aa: CASSSPGTGDGYGYTF
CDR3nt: TGTGCCAGCAGCTCACCCGGGACAGGGGATGGCTATGGCTACACCTTC

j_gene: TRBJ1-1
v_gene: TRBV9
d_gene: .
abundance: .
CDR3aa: CASSVDEGLGTEAFF
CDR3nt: TGTGCCAGCAGCGTAGACGAGGGGCTGGGCACTGAAGCTTTCTTT

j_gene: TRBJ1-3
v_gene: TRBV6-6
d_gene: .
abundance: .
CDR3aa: CASSPSSSGNTIYF
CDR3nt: TGTGCCAGCAGCCCGTCCTCCTCTGGAAACACCATATATTTT

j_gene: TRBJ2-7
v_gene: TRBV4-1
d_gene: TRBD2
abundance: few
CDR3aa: CASSPGGTEQYF
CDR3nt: TGCGCCAGCAGCCCGGGGGGGACCGAGCAGTACTTC

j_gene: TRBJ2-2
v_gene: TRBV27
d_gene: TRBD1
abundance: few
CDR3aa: CASKGTVFHTGELFF
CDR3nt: TGTGCCAGCAAAGGGACAGTTTTTCACACCGGGGAGCTGTTTTTT

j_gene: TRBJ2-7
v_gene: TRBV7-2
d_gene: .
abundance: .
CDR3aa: CASSLRDGPYEQYF
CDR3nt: TGTGCCAGCAGCTTAAGGGACGGTCCCTACGAGCAGTACTTC

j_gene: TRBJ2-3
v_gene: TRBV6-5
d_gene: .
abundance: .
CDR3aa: CASSSIGLTSTDTQYF
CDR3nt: TGTGCCAGCAGTTCCATAGGACTCACAAGCACAGATACGCAGTATTTT

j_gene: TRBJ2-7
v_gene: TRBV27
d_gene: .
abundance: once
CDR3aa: CASSSYSESYEQYF
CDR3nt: TGTGCCAGCAGTTCCTACAGCGAATCCTACGAGCAGTACTTC

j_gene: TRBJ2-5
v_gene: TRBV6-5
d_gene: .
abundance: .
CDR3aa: CASSYGSGSETQYF
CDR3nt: TGTGCCAGCAGTTACGGTTCCGGGTCCGAGACCCAGTACTTC

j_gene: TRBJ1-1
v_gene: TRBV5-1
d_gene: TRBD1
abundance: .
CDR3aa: CASSGGTGATRGTEAFF
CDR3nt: TGCGCCAGCAGCGGGGGGACAGGGGCAACCAGGGGCACTGAAGCTTTCTTT

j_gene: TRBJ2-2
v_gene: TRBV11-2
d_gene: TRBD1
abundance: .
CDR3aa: CASSLDLDRAYTGELFF
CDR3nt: TGTGCCAGCAGCTTAGACCTTGACAGGGCGTACACCGGGGAGCTGTTTTTT

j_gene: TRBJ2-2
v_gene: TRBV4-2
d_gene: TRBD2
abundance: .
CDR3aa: CASSPPSGGDTGELFF
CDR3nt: TGTGCCAGCAGCCCCCCTAGCGGGGGGGACACCGGGGAGCTGTTTTTT

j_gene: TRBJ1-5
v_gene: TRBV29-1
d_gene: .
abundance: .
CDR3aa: CSVEGDGSNQPQHF
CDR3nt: TGCAGCGTTGAAGGCGACGGTAGCAATCAGCCCCAGCATTTT

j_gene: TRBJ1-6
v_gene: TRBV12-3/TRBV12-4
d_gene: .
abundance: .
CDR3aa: CASSFDGNSPLHF
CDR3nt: TGTGCCAGCAGTTTCGACGGTAACTCACCCCTCCACTTT

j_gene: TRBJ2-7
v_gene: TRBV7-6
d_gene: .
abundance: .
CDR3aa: CASSLSWGGEQYF
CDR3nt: TGTGCCAGCAGCTTATCCTGGGGCGGCGAGCAGTACTTC

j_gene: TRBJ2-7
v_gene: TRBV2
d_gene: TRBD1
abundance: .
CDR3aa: CASSEGTGTYEQYF
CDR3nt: TGTGCCAGCAGTGAAGGGACAGGGACCTACGAGCAGTACTTC

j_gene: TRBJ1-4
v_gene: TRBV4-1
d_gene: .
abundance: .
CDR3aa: CASSQEMATNEKLFF
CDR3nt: TGCGCCAGCAGCCAAGAGATGGCAACTAATGAAAAACTGTTTTTT

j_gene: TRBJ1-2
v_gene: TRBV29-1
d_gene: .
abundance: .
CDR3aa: CSVEGVGAIYGYTF
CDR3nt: TGCAGCGTTGAGGGGGTGGGGGCGATCTATGGCTACACCTTC

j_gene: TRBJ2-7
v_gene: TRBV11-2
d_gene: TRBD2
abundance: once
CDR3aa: CASSLGGGVWGSYEQYF
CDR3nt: TGTGCCAGCAGCTTAGGCGGGGGTGTCTGGGGCTCCTACGAGCAGTACTTC

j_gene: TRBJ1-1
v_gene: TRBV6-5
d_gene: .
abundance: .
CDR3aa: CASSRGGNTEAFF
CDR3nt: TGTGCCAGCAGTAGGGGGGGGAACACTGAAGCTTTCTTT

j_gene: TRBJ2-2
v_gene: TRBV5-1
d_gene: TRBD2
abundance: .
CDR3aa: CASRGGTGELFF
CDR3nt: TGCGCCAGCCGGGGGGGCACCGGGGAGCTGTTTTTT

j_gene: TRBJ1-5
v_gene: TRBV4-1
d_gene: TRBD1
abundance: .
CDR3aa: CASSHPVDRENSNQPQHF
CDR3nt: TGCGCCAGCAGCCACCCCGTGGACAGGGAAAATAGCAATCAGCCCCAGCATTTT

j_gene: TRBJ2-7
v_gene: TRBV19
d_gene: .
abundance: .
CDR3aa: CASSMARGGFYEQYF
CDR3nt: TGTGCCAGTAGTATGGCGCGGGGAGGATTCTACGAGCAGTACTTC

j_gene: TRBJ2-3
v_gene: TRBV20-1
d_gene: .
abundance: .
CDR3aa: CSGIMDTQYF
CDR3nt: TGCAGTGGGATCATGGATACGCAGTATTTT

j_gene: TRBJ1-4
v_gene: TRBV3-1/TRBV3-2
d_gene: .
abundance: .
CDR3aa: CASSQSMVGNEKLFF
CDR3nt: TGTGCCAGCAGCCAAAGCATGGTGGGTAATGAAAAACTGTTTTTT

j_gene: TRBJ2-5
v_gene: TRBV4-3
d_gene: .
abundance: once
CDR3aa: CASSQDRQETQYF
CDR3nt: TGCGCCAGCAGCCAAGACAGACAAGAGACCCAGTACTTC

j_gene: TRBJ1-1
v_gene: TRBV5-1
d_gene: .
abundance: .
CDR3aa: CASSLVLSGEPEAFF
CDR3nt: TGCGCCAGCAGCTTGGTGTTGTCGGGCGAACCTGAAGCTTTCTTT

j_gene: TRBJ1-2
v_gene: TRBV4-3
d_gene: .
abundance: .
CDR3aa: CASSPETGGDYGYTF
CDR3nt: TGCGCCAGCAGCCCCGAAACGGGGGGGGACTATGGCTACACCTTC

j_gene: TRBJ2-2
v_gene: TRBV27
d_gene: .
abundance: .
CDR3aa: CASGRVAGELFF
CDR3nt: TGTGCCAGCGGTAGGGTAGCCGGGGAGCTGTTTTTT

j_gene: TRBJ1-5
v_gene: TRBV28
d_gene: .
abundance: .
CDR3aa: CASSAIPGNQPQHF
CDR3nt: TGTGCCAGCAGTGCAATCCCCGGCAATCAGCCCCAGCATTTT

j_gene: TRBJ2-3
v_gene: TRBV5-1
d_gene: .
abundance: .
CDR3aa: CASHEWDRRTDTQYF
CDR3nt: TGCGCCAGCCACGAATGGGACCGCCGCACAGATACGCAGTATTTT

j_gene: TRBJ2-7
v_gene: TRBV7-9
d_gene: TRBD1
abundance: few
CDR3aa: CASSDRDRRREQYF
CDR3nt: TGTGCCAGCAGCGACCGGGACAGGAGGCGCGAGCAGTACTTC

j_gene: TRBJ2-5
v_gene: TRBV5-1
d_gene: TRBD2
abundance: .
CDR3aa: CASSLRGSDETQYF
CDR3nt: TGCGCCAGCAGCTTGCGCGGGAGCGACGAGACCCAGTACTTC

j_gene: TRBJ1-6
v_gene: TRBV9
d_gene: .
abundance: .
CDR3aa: CASSVAGYRDSPLHF
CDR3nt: TGTGCCAGCAGCGTAGCCGGATATCGGGATTCACCCCTCCACTTT

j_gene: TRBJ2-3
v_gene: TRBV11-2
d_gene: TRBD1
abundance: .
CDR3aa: CASSLRPDRGLGDTQYF
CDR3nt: TGTGCCAGCAGCTTACGCCCGGACAGGGGGCTAGGAGATACGCAGTATTTT